Listed below are T cell receptor beta chains from one sample, sequenced in a study of CD8+ T cells in alopecia areata. The repertoire was sequenced with immunoSEQ multiplex PCR; TCRdb's copy has only in-frame clones and lacks some. Among approximately 63,000 clones listed, approximately 64% were seen once. Material: CD8+ T cells sorted from blood, obtained at week 0. These receptors originate from a human donor with alopecia areata. The CDR3 runs from the conserved cysteine through the conserved F or W. The D gene is left open where the match is weak. A row's size may be missing; if present it is once, few, many or a size class.

V	J	size	D	CDR3	DNA
TRBV28	TRBJ2-4	-	-	CASRVREGSRDIQYF	TGTGCCAGCAGGGTCAGAGAGGGCTCAAGGGACATTCAGTACTTC
TRBV27	TRBJ2-5	-	TRBD1	CASSRQGSQETQYF	TGTGCCAGCAGTCGACAGGGCTCCCAAGAGACCCAGTACTTC
TRBV7-6	TRBJ2-7	-	TRBD2	CASSPEQGGRAYEQYF	TGTGCCAGCAGCCCGGAACAAGGCGGGAGGGCCTACGAGCAGTACTTC
TRBV7-9	TRBJ2-2	few	-	CASSHTQMPSGELFF	TGTGCCAGCAGCCACACCCAAATGCCCTCCGGGGAGCTGTTTTTT
TRBV30	TRBJ1-2	-	-	CAWSVRGAGYGYTF	TGTGCCTGGAGTGTACGGGGCGCCGGGTATGGCTACACCTTC
TRBV29-1	TRBJ2-7	-	-	CSVEDRAGYEQYF	TGCAGCGTTGAAGATCGTGCGGGCTACGAGCAGTACTTC
TRBV5-1	TRBJ2-1	-	-	CASRFETTIYNEQFF	TGCGCCAGCAGATTCGAAACGACTATCTACAATGAGCAGTTCTTC
TRBV5-4	TRBJ1-6	-	-	CASSFRGPYNSPLHF	TGTGCCAGCAGCTTTCGAGGACCCTATAATTCACCCCTCCACTTT
TRBV9	TRBJ2-2	-	-	CASSVKGLGVTGELFF	TGTGCCAGCAGCGTAAAGGGCCTCGGGGTTACCGGGGAGCTGTTTTTT
TRBV4-1	TRBJ2-5	-	-	CASSHRLVRQETQYF	TGCGCCAGCAGCCATCGACTAGTAAGACAAGAGACCCAGTACTTC
TRBV29-1	TRBJ2-6	-	-	CSVIFRSGANVLTF	TGCAGCGTTATCTTCAGGTCTGGGGCCAACGTCCTGACTTTC
TRBV29-1	TRBJ2-1	-	TRBD2	CSVGGGSRGNEQFF	TGCAGCGTTGGGGGCGGGAGCCGGGGCAATGAGCAGTTCTTC
TRBV5-4	TRBJ1-1	-	-	CASRYAPRVGNTEAFF	TGTGCCAGTCGTTATGCACCTCGGGTTGGGAACACTGAAGCTTTCTTT
TRBV5-6	TRBJ1-5	-	TRBD1	CASSWRRDSYNQPQHF	TGTGCCAGCAGCTGGCGACGGGACAGCTACAATCAGCCCCAGCATTTT
TRBV7-9	TRBJ1-1	-	-	CASSAHSTMNTEAFF	TGTGCCAGCAGCGCTCACTCGACTATGAACACTGAAGCTTTCTTT
TRBV6-5	TRBJ2-5	-	-	CASSYMGATQETQYF	TGTGCCAGCAGTTACATGGGGGCGACCCAAGAGACCCAGTACTTC
TRBV30	TRBJ2-1	few	TRBD2	CAWTSGRGGNEQFF	TGTGCCTGGACTAGCGGGAGGGGTGGCAATGAGCAGTTCTTC
TRBV27	TRBJ2-7	once	TRBD1	CASSLSSTGGNYEQYF	TGTGCCAGCAGTTTATCATCGACAGGGGGCAACTACGAGCAGTACTTC
TRBV7-9	TRBJ1-2	few	TRBD1	CASSSTGAYGYTF	TGTGCCAGCAGCTCGACAGGGGCCTATGGCTACACCTTC
TRBV7-9	TRBJ1-1	-	-	CASSESPGEEAFF	TGTGCCAGCAGCGAATCACCGGGAGAAGAAGCTTTCTTT
TRBV30	TRBJ1-2	few	-	CAWMALPRDYGYTF	TGTGCCTGGATGGCCCTTCCCAGGGACTATGGCTACACCTTC
TRBV29-1	TRBJ1-2	-	TRBD1	CSVAGQGLGYTF	TGCAGCGTGGCCGGACAGGGTCTGGGCTACACCTTC
TRBV5-6	TRBJ1-2	-	-	CASSTRLKRGYTF	TGTGCCAGCAGCACTAGACTTAAGCGGGGCTACACCTTC
TRBV27	TRBJ2-7	-	-	CASSEQVFYEQYF	TGTGCCAGCAGCGAACAGGTGTTCTACGAGCAGTACTTC
TRBV5-6	TRBJ1-5	medium-sized	-	CASSLSGPGNLPQHF	TGTGCCAGCAGCTTGTCCGGGCCAGGGAACCTGCCCCAGCATTTT
TRBV6-6	TRBJ1-1	-	-	CASGLGVNTEAFF	TGTGCCAGCGGGTTAGGGGTGAACACTGAAGCTTTCTTT
TRBV2	TRBJ2-7	-	TRBD2	CAILPKGGEYEQYF	TGTGCCATCCTCCCGAAGGGAGGGGAATACGAGCAGTACTTC
TRBV7-3	TRBJ1-2	-	TRBD1	CASSLPQGFGYTF	TGTGCCAGCAGCTTACCACAGGGGTTTGGCTACACCTTC
TRBV30	TRBJ2-3	-	TRBD1	CAWSTGTGATDTQYF	TGTGCCTGGAGTACCGGGACAGGGGCGACAGATACGCAGTATTTT
TRBV6-5	TRBJ1-1	-	-	CASSYSKKHEAFF	TGTGCCAGCAGTTACTCGAAAAAGCATGAAGCTTTCTTT
TRBV7-9	TRBJ1-1	-	TRBD1	CASSLVGQGPEAFF	TGTGCCAGCAGCTTAGTGGGACAGGGGCCCGAAGCTTTCTTT
TRBV29-1	TRBJ2-2	few	-	CSVGPDTGELFF	TGCAGCGTGGGACCCGACACCGGGGAGCTGTTTTTT
TRBV25-1	TRBJ2-5	-	TRBD1	CASSTGTGFWETQYF	TGTGCCAGCAGTACCGGGACAGGGTTTTGGGAGACCCAGTACTTC
TRBV5-1	TRBJ1-1	-	TRBD1	CASSLIGGSSAEAFF	TGCGCCAGCAGCTTGATAGGGGGCAGCTCGGCTGAAGCTTTCTTT
TRBV6-5	TRBJ2-5	-	-	CASSVNQETQYF	TGTGCCAGCAGTGTGAACCAAGAGACCCAGTACTTC
TRBV25-1	TRBJ1-5	-	-	CASSELQQGRGNQPQHF	TGTGCCAGCAGTGAGCTACAACAGGGACGTGGCAATCAGCCCCAGCATTTT
TRBV27	TRBJ2-5	-	-	CASKRGSGTQYF	TGTGCCAGCAAGAGGGGATCAGGGACCCAGTACTTC
TRBV14	TRBJ2-5	-	-	CASSQDHYETQYF	TGTGCCAGCAGCCAAGATCATTATGAGACCCAGTACTTC
TRBV2	TRBJ2-1	once	-	CASSDKRDEQFF	TGTGCCAGCAGTGACAAGAGGGATGAGCAGTTCTTC
TRBV29-1	TRBJ2-7	-	-	CSVEIKDGYEQYF	TGCAGCGTTGAAATCAAGGACGGCTACGAGCAGTACTTC
TRBV30	TRBJ1-4	-	-	CAWSKLGSVEKLFF	TGTGCCTGGAGTAAGCTGGGGTCGGTTGAAAAACTGTTTTTT